This T cell receptor (beta chain) was recovered during a study of CD8+ T cells in alopecia areata (dated by TCRdb to about 2018). The study in broad terms: The treated patients took part in an open-label pilot trial in which moderate-to-severe alopecia areata was treated with oral tofacitinib at 5 to 10 mg twice daily. Patients received tofacitinib for 6 to 18 months and were then followed off drug for 6 months to check for delayed response and recurrence. For the treated patients, the SALT score, which quantifies what percentage of scalp surface area is affected, served as the measure of disease severity. High-throughput TCRbeta sequencing was used to examine T cell clonal expansion in alopecia areata in both the C3H/HeJ mouse model and human patients. On the human side, TCRbeta sequencing was run on scalp tissue and on sorted CD4+ and CD8+ peripheral blood T cells from healthy controls and from alopecia areata patients with either patchy or totalis/universalis disease. Biopsies were taken from tofacitinib-treated patients at baseline and at 4 and 24 weeks of treatment, and a later scalp biopsy was taken in several of the tofacitinib-treated patients. Scalp clonality was compared among normal scalp (n=4), patchy alopecia areata scalp (n=8), and alopecia totalis/universalis scalp (n=8). RNA was obtained with the PAXgene miRNA kit for fixed scalp, the miRNeasy kit for PBMCs, and the RNeasy kit for mouse skin. TCRbeta CDR3 regions were amplified by immunoSEQ multiplex PCR using 35 Vbeta forward and 13 Jbeta reverse primers. Summary of the overall study and its limitations: Shared TCR sequences between patients were less evident than in mice, which may be partly attributable to HLA diversity in the patient population. Lesional scalp, especially in alopecia totalis/universalis, showed higher clonality and more expanded CD8+ clones than normal scalp, suggesting antigenic drive. Many expanded lesional clones persisted in scalp and blood during tofacitinib treatment, which may partly explain relapse after stopping treatment. Because the treated cohort was small and included a single nonresponder, larger studies are needed to assess links between baseline CD8+ expansion and response. Tofacitinib significantly lowered scalp clonality and the number of expanded CD8+ clones among the top 100 scalp clones. Unlike mouse skin, where gammadelta T cells dominate, normal human skin contains resident alphabeta T cells that get sequenced too, which complicates analysis of the scalp TCR repertoire.

Worth noting for this clone: No cognate antigen has been identified for it. The sample holds no much larger clone one base away, and base qualities are not on file.

What the time point label conveys for this sample: less than 30 weeks on oral tofacitinib. The treatment or condition label on this specimen signifies: oral pan-JAK inhibitor, 5-10 mg twice daily. Lesional scalp punch biopsies and peripheral blood were obtained from alopecia areata patients. PBMCs were isolated by density centrifugation and stained for CD3, CD4 and CD8, and CD4+ and CD8+ T cells were sorted on a FACSAria. V is pared back by 2 bases and J by 4 bases, with 14 bases lying between the germline termini. CDR1 and CDR2 (PRHDT, FYEKMQ) derive from the germline V gene (reference sequence). Counted from cysteine to phenylalanine, this CDR3 has 15 amino acids. Only CDR3 DNA remains: 45 bases, in frame from the first base. The method was the immunoSEQ multiplex PCR assay. For TCR sequencing, RNA was extracted from every sample and reverse transcribed into cDNA to serve as template. First-strand cDNA was synthesized with SuperScript III using a 2:1 mix of oligo-dT and random hexamers. A synthetic immune receptor repertoire was used to assess amplification bias, and residual bias was removed computationally. The paper's data handling went like this. Raw reads were preprocessed to remove errors, and CDR3 was defined according to IMGT conventions as the region from the conserved cysteine to phenylalanine. Clonality was computed as 1 minus the Shannon entropy, with the entropy normalized by log2 of the number of productive unique TCRs. Whether scalp clones were CD4 or CD8 was inferred by matching scalp TCRbeta sequences against CD4 and CD8 repertoires sorted from blood. Here the immuneACCESS table is served through TCRdb, limited to in-frame sequences with V and J called. Missing clones are a known gap in these copies; in checked studies unresolved V genes cover under half, and the rest lacks a known reason. The DNA was the basis for D and trimming; V, J and clone size are from that table. The sample contains about 120,000 clones, less than 75% of them found a single time. Of the sample, more than 9% is held by the ten largest clones.

The sequence links TRBV13 to TRBJ1-2; the D segment cannot be called with confidence. The sequence was obtained from a human donor with alopecia areata. Source: CD8+ T cells sorted from blood, taken at week 24, from a patient treated with tofacitinib. The DNA sequence is as follows: TGTGCCAGCAGCTTAAACCTTGACCGACTCTATGGCTACACCTTC. Translation gives CASSLNLDRLYGYTF. The CDR3, completed at both ends by the reference TRBV13 and TRBJ1-2 genes, gives the full variable domain AAGVIQSPRHLIKEKRETATLKCYPIPRHDTVYWYQQGPGQDPQFLISFYEKMQSDKGSIPDRFSAQQFSDYHSELNMSSLELGDSALYFCASSLNLDRLYGYTFGSGTRLTVV.